This T cell receptor beta chain is from a study of STAT5B mutations in CD4+ large granular lymphocyte leukemia. Study outcomes and limitations: Main leukemic clonotypes were patient-specific, but roughly 26% appeared at low frequency elsewhere.

With regard to this clone: The antigen is undetermined.

The assay was run at survey level. Sequencing used immunoSEQ multiplex PCR; TCRdb keeps in-frame clones, though not all of them. Of tens of thousands of clones in the sample, about 80% were seen once. Healthy controls were blood donor buffy coats. V dropped 2 bases and J dropped 0; count of bases not matched to a gene: 4. There are 15 residues in the CDR3. The germline gives CDR1 SGHTS, CDR2 YDEGEE. The sequencing sample was made of CD4+ T cells from blood buffy coats. This clonotype was sampled from a human donor in good health. This sequence joins TRBV5-8 and TRBJ1-1; 7 nucleotides align to TRBD1. CDR3 nucleotides: TGTGCCAGCAGCTTCCGACAGGGAATGAACACTGAAGCTTTCTTT. Its translation is CASSFRQGMNTEAFF.